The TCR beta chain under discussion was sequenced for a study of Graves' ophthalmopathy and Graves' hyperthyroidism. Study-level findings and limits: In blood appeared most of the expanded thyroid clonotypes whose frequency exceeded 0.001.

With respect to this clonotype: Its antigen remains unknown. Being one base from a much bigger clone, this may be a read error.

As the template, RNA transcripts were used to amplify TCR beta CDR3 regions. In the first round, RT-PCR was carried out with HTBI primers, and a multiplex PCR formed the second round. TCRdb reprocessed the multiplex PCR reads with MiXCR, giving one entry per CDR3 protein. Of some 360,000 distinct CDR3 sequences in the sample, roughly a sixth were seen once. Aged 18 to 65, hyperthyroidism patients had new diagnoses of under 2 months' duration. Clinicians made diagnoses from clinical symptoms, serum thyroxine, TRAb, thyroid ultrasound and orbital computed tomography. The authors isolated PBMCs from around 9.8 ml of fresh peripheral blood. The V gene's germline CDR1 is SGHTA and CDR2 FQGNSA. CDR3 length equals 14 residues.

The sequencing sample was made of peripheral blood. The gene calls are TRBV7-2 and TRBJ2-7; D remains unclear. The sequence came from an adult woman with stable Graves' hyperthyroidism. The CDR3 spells CASSHVNGAYEQYF. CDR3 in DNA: TGCGCCAGCAGCCATGTAAACGGAGCCTACGAGCAGTACTTC.